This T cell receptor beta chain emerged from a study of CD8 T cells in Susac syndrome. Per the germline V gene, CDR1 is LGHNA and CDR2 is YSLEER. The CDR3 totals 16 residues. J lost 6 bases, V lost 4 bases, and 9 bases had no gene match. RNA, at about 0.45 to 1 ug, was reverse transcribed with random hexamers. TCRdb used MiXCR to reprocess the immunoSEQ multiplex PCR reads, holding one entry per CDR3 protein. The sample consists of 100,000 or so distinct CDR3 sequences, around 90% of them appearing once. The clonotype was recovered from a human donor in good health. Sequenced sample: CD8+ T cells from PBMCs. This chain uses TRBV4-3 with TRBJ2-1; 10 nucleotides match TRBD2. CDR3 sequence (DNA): TGCGCCAGCAGCCCGAGGTGGGCTAGCGGGAGCAATGAGCAGTTCTTC. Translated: CASSPRWASGSNEQFF.